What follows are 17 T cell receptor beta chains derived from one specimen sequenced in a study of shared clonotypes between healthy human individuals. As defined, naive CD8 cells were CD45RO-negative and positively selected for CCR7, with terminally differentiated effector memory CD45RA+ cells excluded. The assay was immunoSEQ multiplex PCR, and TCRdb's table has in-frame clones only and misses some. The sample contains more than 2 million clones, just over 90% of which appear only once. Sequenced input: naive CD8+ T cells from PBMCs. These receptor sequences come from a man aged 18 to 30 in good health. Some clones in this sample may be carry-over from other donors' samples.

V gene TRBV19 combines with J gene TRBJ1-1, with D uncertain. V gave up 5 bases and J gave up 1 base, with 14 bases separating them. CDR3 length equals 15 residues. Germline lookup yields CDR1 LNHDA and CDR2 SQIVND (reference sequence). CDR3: CASSPTVASNTEAFF. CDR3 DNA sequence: TGTGCCAGTAGTCCTACAGTGGCATCGAACACTGAAGCTTTCTTT.

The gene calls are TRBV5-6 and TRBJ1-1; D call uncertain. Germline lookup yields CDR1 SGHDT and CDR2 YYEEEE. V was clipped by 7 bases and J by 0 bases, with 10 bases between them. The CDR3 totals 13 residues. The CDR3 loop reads CASLLLMNTEAFF. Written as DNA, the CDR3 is TGTGCCAGCTTATTACTTATGAACACTGAAGCTTTCTTT.

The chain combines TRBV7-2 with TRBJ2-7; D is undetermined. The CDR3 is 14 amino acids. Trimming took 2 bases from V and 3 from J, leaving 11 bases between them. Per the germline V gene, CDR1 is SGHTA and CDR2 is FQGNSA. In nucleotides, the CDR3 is TGTGCCAGCAGCTTACGAATCGCAGACTACGAGCAGTACTTC. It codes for CASSLRIADYEQYF.

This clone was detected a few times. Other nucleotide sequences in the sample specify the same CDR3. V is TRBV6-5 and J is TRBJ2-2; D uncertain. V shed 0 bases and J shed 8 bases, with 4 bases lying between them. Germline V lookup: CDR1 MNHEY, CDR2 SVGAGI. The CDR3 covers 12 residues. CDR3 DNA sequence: TGTGCCAGCAGTTACTCCGGGGGGGAGCTGTTTTTT. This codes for CASSYSGGELFF.

CDR3 in DNA: TGCAGCGTTGAAGGGCCAGGTCTAGGGGAGCTGTTTTTT. Amino acids: CSVEGPGLGELFF. The chain is built from TRBV29-1 and TRBJ2-2; D gene unclear. V was cut by 1 base and J by 8 bases, with 11 bases left in between. The CDR3 length is 13 residues. Germline V gene sequence: CDR1 SQVTM, CDR2 ANQGSEA.

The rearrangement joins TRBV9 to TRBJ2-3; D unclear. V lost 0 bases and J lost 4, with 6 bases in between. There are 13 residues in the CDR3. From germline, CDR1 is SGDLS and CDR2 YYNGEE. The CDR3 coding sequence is TGTGCCAGCAGCGTAGCTCTCTCAGATACGCAGTATTTT. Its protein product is CASSVALSDTQYF.

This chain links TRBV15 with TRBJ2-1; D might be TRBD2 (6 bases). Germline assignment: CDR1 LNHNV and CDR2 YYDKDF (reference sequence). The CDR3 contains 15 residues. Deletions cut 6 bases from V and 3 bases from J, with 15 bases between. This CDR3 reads CATSQRAVVYNEQFF. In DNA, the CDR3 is TGTGCCACCAGTCAGCGGGCCGTTGTCTACAATGAGCAGTTCTTC.

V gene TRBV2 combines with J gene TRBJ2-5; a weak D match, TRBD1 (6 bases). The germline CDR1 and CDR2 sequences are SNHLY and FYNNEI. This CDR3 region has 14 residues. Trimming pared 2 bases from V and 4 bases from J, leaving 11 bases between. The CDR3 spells CASSERVGGETQYF. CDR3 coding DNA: TGTGCCAGCAGTGAACGGGTAGGGGGAGAGACCCAGTACTTC.

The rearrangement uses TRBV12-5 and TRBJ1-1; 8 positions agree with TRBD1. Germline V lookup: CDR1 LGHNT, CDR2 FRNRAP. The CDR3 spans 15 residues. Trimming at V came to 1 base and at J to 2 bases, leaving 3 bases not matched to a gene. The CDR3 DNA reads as TGTGCTAGTGGTTTGGGGGACAGGCTCAACACTGAAGCTTTCTTT. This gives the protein CASGLGDRLNTEAFF.

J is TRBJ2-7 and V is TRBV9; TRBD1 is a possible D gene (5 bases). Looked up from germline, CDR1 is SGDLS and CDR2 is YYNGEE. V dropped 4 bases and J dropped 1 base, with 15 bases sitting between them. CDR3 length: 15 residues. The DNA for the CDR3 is TGTGCCAGCAGCCCAGGGTCCGTCGGGTCCTACGAGCAGTACTTC. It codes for CASSPGSVGSYEQYF.

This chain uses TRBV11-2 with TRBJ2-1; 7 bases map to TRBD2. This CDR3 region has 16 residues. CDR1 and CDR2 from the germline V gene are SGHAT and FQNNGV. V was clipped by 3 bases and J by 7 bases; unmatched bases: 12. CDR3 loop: CASSFLSAGALNEQFF. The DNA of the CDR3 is TGTGCCAGCAGCTTCCTCTCGGCGGGAGCTCTTAATGAGCAGTTCTTC.

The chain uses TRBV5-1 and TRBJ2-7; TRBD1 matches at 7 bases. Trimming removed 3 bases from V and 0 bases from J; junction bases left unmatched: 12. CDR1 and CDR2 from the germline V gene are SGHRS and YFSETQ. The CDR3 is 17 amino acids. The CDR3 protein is CASSWGRLTGSSYEQYF. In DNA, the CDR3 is TGCGCCAGCAGCTGGGGAAGGTTGACAGGGAGCTCCTACGAGCAGTACTTC.

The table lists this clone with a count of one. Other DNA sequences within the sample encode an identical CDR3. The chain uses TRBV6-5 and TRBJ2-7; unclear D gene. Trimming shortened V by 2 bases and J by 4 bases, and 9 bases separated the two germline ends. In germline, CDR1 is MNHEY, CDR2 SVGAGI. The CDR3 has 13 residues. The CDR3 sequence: CASSYGDSYEQYF. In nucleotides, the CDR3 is TGTGCCAGCAGTTACGGTGACTCATACGAGCAGTACTTC.

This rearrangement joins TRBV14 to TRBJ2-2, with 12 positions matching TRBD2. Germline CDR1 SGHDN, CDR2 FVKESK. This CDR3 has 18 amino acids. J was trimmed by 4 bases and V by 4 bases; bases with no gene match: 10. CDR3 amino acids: CASSLYRLAGASTGELFF. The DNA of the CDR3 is TGTGCCAGCAGCCTGTACCGACTAGCGGGAGCGAGCACCGGGGAGCTGTTTTTT.

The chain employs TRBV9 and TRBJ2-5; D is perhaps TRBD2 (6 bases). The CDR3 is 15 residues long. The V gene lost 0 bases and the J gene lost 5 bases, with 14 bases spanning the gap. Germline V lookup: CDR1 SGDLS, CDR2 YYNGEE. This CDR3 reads CASSVDFGGKETQYF. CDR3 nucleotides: TGTGCCAGCAGCGTAGACTTCGGGGGAAAGGAGACCCAGTACTTC.

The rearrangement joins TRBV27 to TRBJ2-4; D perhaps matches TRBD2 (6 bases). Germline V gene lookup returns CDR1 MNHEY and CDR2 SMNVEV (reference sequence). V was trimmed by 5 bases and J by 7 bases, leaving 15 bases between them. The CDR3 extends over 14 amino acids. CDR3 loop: CASSVGTGRNIQYF. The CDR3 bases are TGTGCCAGCAGTGTCGGGACGGGGAGGAACATTCAGTACTTC.

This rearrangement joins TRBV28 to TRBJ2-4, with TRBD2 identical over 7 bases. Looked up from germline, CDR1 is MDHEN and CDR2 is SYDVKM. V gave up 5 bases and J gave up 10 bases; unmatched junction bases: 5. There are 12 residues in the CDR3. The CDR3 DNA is TGTGCCAGCAGTCCGGGACTACAGATTCAGTACTTC. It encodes CASSPGLQIQYF.